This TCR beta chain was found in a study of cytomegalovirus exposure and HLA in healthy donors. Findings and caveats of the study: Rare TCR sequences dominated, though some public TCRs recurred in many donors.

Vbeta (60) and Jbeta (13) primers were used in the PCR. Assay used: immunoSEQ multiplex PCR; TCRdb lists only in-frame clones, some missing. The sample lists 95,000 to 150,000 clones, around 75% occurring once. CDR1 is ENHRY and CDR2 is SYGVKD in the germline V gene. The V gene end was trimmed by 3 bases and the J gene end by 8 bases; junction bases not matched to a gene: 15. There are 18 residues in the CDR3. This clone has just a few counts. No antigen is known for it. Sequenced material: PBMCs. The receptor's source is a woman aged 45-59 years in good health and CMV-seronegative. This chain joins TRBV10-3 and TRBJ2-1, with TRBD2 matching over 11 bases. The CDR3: CAISDGGRASGRSDEQFF. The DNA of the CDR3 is TGTGCCATCAGTGATGGGGGAAGGGCTAGCGGGAGGTCGGATGAGCAGTTCTTC.